This entry is about one TCR beta chain. The junction departs from the called germline gene at one end, perhaps through a read error. The sample is drawn from a study of shared clonotypes between healthy human individuals. The germline CDR1 and CDR2 sequences are LNHDA and SQIVND (reference sequence). The CDR3 length is 15 residues. The assay was immunoSEQ multiplex PCR, and TCRdb's table has in-frame clones only and misses some. The repertoire has some 2,500,000 clones, 93% of them found once; the top ten carry roughly 0.36%. V usage is TRBV19 and J usage is TRBJ1-1; D call uncertain. The specimen was naive CD4+ T cells from PBMCs. The subset is: CD45RA+ positively selected. The source of this sequence is a man between 18 and 35 years old in good health. Some clones in this sample may be carry-over from other donors' samples. CDR3 DNA sequence: TGTGCCAGTAGCCATCAAACCGGCAGGAACCCTGAAGCTTTCTTT. Translation: CASSHQTGRNPEAFF.